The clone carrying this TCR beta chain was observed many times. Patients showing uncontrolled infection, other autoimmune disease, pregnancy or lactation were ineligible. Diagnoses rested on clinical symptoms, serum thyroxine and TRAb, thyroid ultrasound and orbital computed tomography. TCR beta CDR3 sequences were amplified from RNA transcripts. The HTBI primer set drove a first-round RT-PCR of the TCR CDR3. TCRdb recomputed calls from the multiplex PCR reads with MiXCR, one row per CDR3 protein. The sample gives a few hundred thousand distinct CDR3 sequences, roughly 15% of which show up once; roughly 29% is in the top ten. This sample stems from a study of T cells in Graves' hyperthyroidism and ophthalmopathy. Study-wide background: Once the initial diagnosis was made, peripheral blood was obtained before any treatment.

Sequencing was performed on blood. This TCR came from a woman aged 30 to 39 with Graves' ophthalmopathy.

The DNA of the CDR3 is TGTGCCAGCAGCCGGAGGGGGCTAGCTTCTCAAGAGACCCAGTACTTC. It yields the protein CASSRRGLASQETQYF. This chain links TRBV3-1 with TRBJ2-5; D is perhaps TRBD1 (7 bases). The CDR3 is made up of 16 amino acids. Trimming left V 4 bases short and J 2 bases short, with 17 bases between. The germline CDR1 and CDR2 sequences are LGHDT and YNNKEL (reference sequence).